This T cell receptor (beta chain) stems from a study of shared clonotypes between healthy human individuals. The study's findings and limits: In contrast to clonotypes shared by all four donors, non-shared clonotypes had lower generation probabilities. Donor scarcity curtailed the genetic and exposure-history diversity represented herein. In general, naive subsets displayed greater estimated richness than memory subsets did.

To note about this clone: The antigen remains undetermined.

The authors split each subset's genomic DNA evenly across several immunoSEQ plates. Clones were sequenced by immunoSEQ multiplex PCR, and TCRdb holds only the in-frame ones, with some missing. The sample has 2,500,000 or so clones, over 85% seen once. The germline gives CDR1 MGHRA, CDR2 YSYEKL. V lost 2 bases to trimming and J lost 4 bases; unmatched junction nucleotides: 13. The CDR3 extends over 17 amino acids. The chain combines TRBV4-1 with TRBJ1-1, with 7 bases fitting TRBD1. The TCR sequence derives from a man aged 18 to 30 in good health. Some clones in this sample may be carry-over from other donors' samples. The source material was naive CD4+ T cells from PBMCs. Subset defined: CD45RA+ positively selected. Here the CDR3 reads CASSQQNRQGGGTEAFF. The CDR3 bases are TGCGCCAGCAGCCAACAGAACCGACAGGGAGGTGGCACTGAAGCTTTCTTT.